A single TCR beta chain is shown here with its context. Its antigen is not known. This record belongs to a study of CD8+ T cells in alopecia areata. The study, taken as a whole, reports: More clonal than normal scalp was lesional scalp, particularly alopecia totalis/universalis.

Treatment: oral pan-JAK inhibitor, 5-10 mg twice daily. T lymphocytes (CD4+ and CD8+) were sorted from PBMCs. This CDR3 region has 13 residues. With 3 bases clipped from V and 8 bases from J, the junction kept 6 bases outside the gene matches. CDR1 is LNHNV, CDR2 YYDKDF, per germline (reference sequence). After isolation, RNA underwent reverse transcription to generate cDNA as the sequencing template. Method: immunoSEQ multiplex PCR; TCRdb's copy keeps in-frame clones and lacks some. The sample comprises more than 200,000 clones, 66% of which are singletons, and 0.95% to 1.5% rests with the top ten. The material sequenced was CD4+ T cells sorted from blood, taken between weeks 43 and 45, from a patient treated with tofacitinib. The receptor's source is a human donor with alopecia areata. V usage is TRBV15 and J usage is TRBJ1-1, with TRBD1 matching 7 bases. The CDR3 bases are TGTGCCACCAGCAGTTGGGACAGTATGGAAGCTTTCTTT. Translating it yields CATSSWDSMEAFF.